The entry below gives a single TCR beta chain sequence along with its context. These data are taken from a study of patients and donors after allogeneic stem cell transplantation. TCRdb re-derived calls from the RT-PCR reads in MiXCR, one entry per CDR3 protein. The top ten clones hold about 78% of a sample with about 40,000 distinct CDR3 sequences, under 35% of them seen once. The CDR3 loop spans 16 amino acids. The germline gives CDR1 MDHEN, CDR2 SYDVKM. J lost 5 bases, V lost 5 bases, and 9 bases had no gene match. The chain has TRBV28 and TRBJ2-7; 13 bases align to TRBD2. The sequencing sample was made of blood, either unsorted or a sorted T cell fraction (not recorded which). This sequence was found in a human donor who was either an allogeneic HSCT recipient or a stem cell or donor lymphocyte infusion donor (not recorded which). It is not recorded whose cells these are; they may come from a transplant donor. The chain's CDR3 is CASSTVGTSGTHEQYF. DNA for the CDR3: TGTGCCAGCAGTACGGTGGGGACTAGCGGGACCCACGAGCAGTACTTC.